This T cell receptor beta chain was identified during a study of metastatic and nonmetastatic thyroid tumors. Every patient was untreated before thyroid surgery. Germline CDR1 is DFQATT and CDR2 is SNEGSKA (reference sequence). Trimming cost V 5 bases and J 5 bases; bases outside gene matches: 10. CDR3 size: 15 residues. Using MiXCR, TCRdb re-called clones from the PCR reads. The sample has some 93,000 clones; over 9.5% are singletons. The specimen was blood. This receptor was identified in a female donor with papillary thyroid cancer or a benign thyroid nodule (not recorded which). Some clones in this sample may be carry-over from other donors' samples. The chain recombines TRBV20-1 with TRBJ2-5; 11 nucleotides align to TRBD2. The CDR3 reads CSAHSGRARWETQYF. DNA of the CDR3: TGCAGTGCTCATAGCGGGAGGGCCAGGTGGGAGACCCAGTACTTC.